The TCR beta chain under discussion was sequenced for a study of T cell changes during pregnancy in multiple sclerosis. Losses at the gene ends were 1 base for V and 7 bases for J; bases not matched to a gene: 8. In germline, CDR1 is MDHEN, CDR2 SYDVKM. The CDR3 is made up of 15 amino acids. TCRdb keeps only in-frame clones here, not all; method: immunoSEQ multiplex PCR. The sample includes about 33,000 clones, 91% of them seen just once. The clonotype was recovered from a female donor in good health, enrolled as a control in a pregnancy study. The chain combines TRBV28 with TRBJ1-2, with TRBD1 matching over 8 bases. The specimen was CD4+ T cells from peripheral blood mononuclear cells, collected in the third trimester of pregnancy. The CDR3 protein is CASSLSPGGPLGYTF. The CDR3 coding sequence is TGTGCCAGCAGTTTATCCCCAGGGGGCCCCCTTGGCTACACCTTC.